This entry lists 7 T cell receptor beta chains sequenced from one sample in a study of blood T cells in healthy people across ages. PCR was performed a second time for about 6 to 12 cycles using a sample-barcoded 5' primer and a J-beta primer mix. TCRdb re-analysed the 5' RACE reads in MiXCR, keeping a single row per CDR3 protein. The sample records roughly 1.7 million distinct CDR3 sequences, roughly 30% being singletons. Sample: blood. All receptors come from a woman in her 30s in good health.

The rearrangement links TRBV9 to TRBJ2-5, with 8 positions matching TRBD2. Trimming at V came to 0 bases and at J to 5 bases, leaving 3 bases not matched to a gene. The CDR3 is 14 residues long. Germline CDR1 is SGDLS and CDR2 is YYNGEE. In DNA form, the CDR3 reads TGTGCCAGCAGCGTAGGCGGGGGGCTCGAGACCCAGTACTTC. Residues: CASSVGGGLETQYF.

This clonotype has a handful of counts. The J gene is TRBJ2-3, the V gene TRBV10-2; 9 bases are a match to TRBD2. The length of the CDR3 is 15 residues. Trimming at V came to 2 bases and at J to 4 bases, leaving 4 bases not matched to a gene. Germline loops: CDR1 WSHSY, CDR2 SAAADI. The CDR3 loop is CASSERLAGSDTQYF. The CDR3, as DNA: TGCGCCAGCAGTGAGCGCCTAGCGGGGTCAGATACGCAGTATTTT.

The chain carries TRBV19 and TRBJ2-4; D possibly corresponds to TRBD2 (6 bases). Between the trimmed V and J ends, which lost 7 bases and 7 bases, there was a span of 17 bases. CDR3 length: 14 amino acids. The germline V gene has CDR1 LNHDA and CDR2 SQIVND (reference sequence). CDR3 bases: TGTGCCAGTACCGTGGGACTTCGGGAGAACATTCAGTACTTC. Translation gives CASTVGLRENIQYF.

Comment on this clonotype: A read error may explain this, as a much larger clone is one base away. The chain combines TRBV20-1 with TRBJ1-5; perhaps TRBD1 as D (6 bases). Trimming took off 4 bases at V and 5 bases at J, with 18 bases between the two ends. Germline V gene lookup returns CDR1 DFQATT and CDR2 SNEGSKA (reference sequence). This CDR3 is built from 15 residues. The CDR3 region has the DNA TGCAGTGCTATTACAGGGCAGTTAGGAGATCAGCCCCAGCATTTT. It encodes CSAITGQLGDQPQHF.

This chain joins TRBV6-2 or TRBV6-3 and TRBJ1-6, with D unclear. From germline, CDR1 is MNHEY and CDR2 SVGEGT. The CDR3 is made up of 16 amino acids. V lost 5 bases, J lost 0 bases, and 11 bases lay in between. The CDR3 loop reads CASSRTASSYNSPLHF. The CDR3 DNA follows: TGTGCCAGCAGTAGGACGGCGAGCTCCTATAATTCACCCCTCCACTTT.

The chain links TRBV5-4 to TRBJ2-7; TRBD2 matches 10 bases. Trimming cost V 3 bases and J 6 bases; bases outside gene matches: 9. CDR1 is SGHNT, CDR2 YYREEE, per germline (reference sequence). This CDR3 spans 15 amino acids. CDR3 amino acids: CASSSLAGASLEQYF. CDR3 bases: TGTGCCAGCAGCTCCCTAGCGGGGGCGTCCCTCGAGCAGTACTTC.

V usage is TRBV5-4 and J usage is TRBJ2-3, with a possible D match to TRBD1 (7 bases). Trimming removed 5 bases at V and 2 bases at J, with 15 bases between. Germline assignment: CDR1 SGHNT and CDR2 YYREEE (reference sequence). The CDR3 loop spans 15 amino acids. CDR3 bases: TGTGCCAGCAGACCGACAGGGCGGGACACAGATACGCAGTATTTT. Translating gives CASRPTGRDTDTQYF.